The following is a TCR beta chain sequence with its context. The data were produced by immunoSEQ multiplex PCR, yet TCRdb's version contains in-frame clones alone and is incomplete. Among over 200,000 clones, approximately 81% were seen once, and the ten largest hold around 8.9%. The source of the sample is a study of blood T cell repertoires in COVID-19. Sequencing was carried out using PBMCs or T cells enriched from blood (not recorded which). This receptor was obtained from a woman between 45 and 60 years old with acute COVID-19.

Written as DNA, the CDR3 is TGTGCCAGCAGTGCATCGGGTTCGGGATTTGAAGAGACCCAGTACTTC. This codes for CASSASGSGFEETQYF. V gene TRBV9 combines with J gene TRBJ2-5, with D perhaps matching TRBD2 (5 bases). The V and J ends lost 5 bases and 3 bases respectively, with 20 bases between them. The CDR3 is 16 residues long. The germline CDR1 and CDR2 sequences are SGDLS and YYNGEE. Combining the CDR3 with reference TRBV9 and TRBJ2-5 gives the whole variable domain DSGVTQTPKHLITATGQRVTLRCSPRSGDLSVYWYQQSLDQGLQFLIQYYNGEERAKGNILERFSAQQFPDLHSELNLSSLELGDSALYFCASSASGSGFEETQYFGPGTRLLVL.